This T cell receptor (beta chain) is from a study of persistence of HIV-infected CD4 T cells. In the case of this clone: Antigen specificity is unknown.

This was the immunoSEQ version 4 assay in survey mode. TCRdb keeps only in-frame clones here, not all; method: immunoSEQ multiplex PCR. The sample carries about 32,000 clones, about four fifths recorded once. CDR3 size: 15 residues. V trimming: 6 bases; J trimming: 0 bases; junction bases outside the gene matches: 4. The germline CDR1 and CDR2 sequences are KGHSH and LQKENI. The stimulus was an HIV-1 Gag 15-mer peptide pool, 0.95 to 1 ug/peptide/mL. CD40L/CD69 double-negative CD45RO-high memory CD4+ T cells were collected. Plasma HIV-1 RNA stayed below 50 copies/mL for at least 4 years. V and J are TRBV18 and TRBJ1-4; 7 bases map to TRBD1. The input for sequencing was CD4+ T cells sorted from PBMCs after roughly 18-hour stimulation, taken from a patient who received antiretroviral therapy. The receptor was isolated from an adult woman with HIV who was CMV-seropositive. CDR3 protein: CASSRDRTTNEKLFF. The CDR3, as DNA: TGTGCCAGCTCCCGGGACAGAACAACTAATGAAAAACTGTTTTTT.